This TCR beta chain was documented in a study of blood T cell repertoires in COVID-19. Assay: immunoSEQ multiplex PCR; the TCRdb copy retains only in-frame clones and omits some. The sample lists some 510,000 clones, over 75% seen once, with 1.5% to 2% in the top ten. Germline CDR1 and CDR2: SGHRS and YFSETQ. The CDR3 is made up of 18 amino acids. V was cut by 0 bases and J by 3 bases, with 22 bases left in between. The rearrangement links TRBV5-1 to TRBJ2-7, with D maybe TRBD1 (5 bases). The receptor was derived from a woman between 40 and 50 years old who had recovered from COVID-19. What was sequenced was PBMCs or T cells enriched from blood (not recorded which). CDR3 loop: CASSLGASPSGHNYEQYF. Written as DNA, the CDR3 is TGCGCCAGCAGCTTGGGGGCGTCACCGTCCGGACACAACTACGAGCAGTACTTC.